The 10 T cell receptor beta chains in this list originate from one sample, sequenced in a study of molecular identifiers for immune sequencing clone quantification. TCRdb reanalysed the PCR reads using MiXCR and keeps one entry per CDR3 protein. The sample has some 590,000 distinct CDR3 sequences, over 25% seen once. The specimen was naive CD8+ T cells from blood, with Jurkat cell RNA spiked in. The sample's subset: FACS-sorted CD8+CD4-CCR7+CD45RA+ naive T cells. The receptor source for this set is a human donor in good health. Some libraries in this study had Jurkat cell RNA spiked in.

This clonotype has a handful of counts. This rearrangement joins TRBV7-9 to TRBJ2-7; 7 nucleotides line up with TRBD1. With V trimmed by 5 bases and J by 3 bases, 10 bases remained unmatched. In germline, CDR1 is SEHNR, CDR2 FQNEAQ (reference sequence). The CDR3 sequence is 15 residues long. The CDR3 nucleotides read TGTGCCAGCAGCGGGACGACAGGGTTTGGCTACGAGCAGTACTTC. Translated: CASSGTTGFGYEQYF.

With respect to this clonotype: This may be a read error, as it is one base from a much larger clone. V is TRBV7-9 and J is TRBJ2-1, with 10 bases matching TRBD2. CDR3 length: 15 amino acids. CDR1 and CDR2 from the germline V gene are SEHNR and FQNEAQ (reference sequence). The CDR3 protein is CASSYGLAAYDEQFF. For the CDR3, the DNA is TGTGCCAGCAGCTACGGACTAGCGGCCTACGATGAGCAGTTCTTC.

This clonotype was observed at least ten times. The chain combines TRBV7-3 with TRBJ2-3, with D possibly being TRBD2 (5 bases). Trimming removed 2 bases at V and 0 bases at J, with 12 bases between. The V gene's germline CDR1 is SGHTA and CDR2 FQGTGA. The CDR3 runs 16 residues. Written as DNA, the CDR3 is TGTGCCAGCAGCTTATATTCGAGCGGTAGCACAGATACGCAGTATTTT. It codes for CASSLYSSGSTDTQYF.

This clonotype was counted only a few times. V is TRBV9 and J is TRBJ1-4; D uncertain. The germline V gene encodes CDR1 SGDLS and CDR2 YYNGEE. The V end was cut by 5 bases, the J end by 1 base, with 3 bases between. The CDR3 contains 12 residues. CDR3 bases: TGTGCCAGCAGTGGAACTAATGAAAAACTGTTTTTT. Its translation: CASSGTNEKLFF.

A few counts support this clonotype. The J gene is TRBJ2-5, the V gene TRBV7-9, with a possible D match to TRBD1 (7 bases). Trimming took 0 bases from V and 3 from J, leaving 14 bases between them. This CDR3 has 16 residues. Germline CDR1 SEHNR, CDR2 FQNEAQ (reference sequence). The CDR3 coding sequence is TGTGCCAGCAGCTTAGCCGGTGACAGGGAGGAAGAGACCCAGTACTTC. It codes for CASSLAGDREEETQYF.

This clonotype was detected many times. This chain connects TRBV30 to TRBJ1-1, with D possibly matching TRBD1 (6 bases). V gave up 0 bases and J gave up 7 bases, with 15 bases separating them. The CDR3 extends over 14 amino acids. Per the germline V gene, CDR1 is GTSNPN and CDR2 is SVGIG (reference sequence). This CDR3 is CAWSVGRGFDEAFF. Here the CDR3 DNA reads TGTGCCTGGAGTGTAGGAAGGGGGTTCGATGAAGCTTTCTTT.

Many counts were recorded for this clonotype. The rearrangement links TRBV6-6 to TRBJ2-3; 13 bases map to TRBD2. J lost 2 bases, V lost 2 bases, and 4 bases had no gene match. Germline CDR1 reads MNHNY; CDR2 reads SVGAGI (reference sequence). CDR3 length equals 17 residues. The CDR3 DNA reads as TGTGCCAGCAGTTACCCAGGACTAGCGGGGGCCACAGATACGCAGTATTTT. This encodes CASSYPGLAGATDTQYF.

Worth noting for this clonotype: A much bigger clone sits one base away, suggesting this may be a read error. The chain has TRBV9 and TRBJ2-3; TRBD1 matches 9 bases. The CDR3 sequence is 16 residues long. The germline CDR1 and CDR2 sequences are SGDLS and YYNGEE. The CDR3 DNA sequence: TGTGCCAGCAGCGTAGTAGGGGACAGGGCCACAGCTACGCAGTATTTT. Encoded protein: CASSVVGDRATATQYF.

The table lists this clonotype with a few counts. The V gene is TRBV28, the J gene TRBJ1-6; D remains ambiguous. The CDR3 totals 14 residues. Trimming removed 2 bases at V and 10 bases at J, with 12 bases between. CDR1 MDHEN and CDR2 SYDVKM come from the germline V gene. The CDR3 DNA follows: TGTGCCAGCAGTTTAGTAGGTTTGGGCTCACCCCTCCACTTT. Protein product: CASSLVGLGSPLHF.

This clonotype came up many times. The V gene is TRBV11-2, the J gene TRBJ1-4, with TRBD1 matching over 9 bases. With 5 bases clipped from V and 7 bases from J, the junction kept 8 bases outside the gene matches. The length of the CDR3 is 15 residues. In germline, CDR1 is SGHAT, CDR2 FQNNGV. CDR3 amino acids: CASSPAGTGSEKLFF. CDR3 DNA sequence: TGTGCCAGCAGCCCAGCCGGGACAGGGTCTGAAAAACTGTTTTTT.